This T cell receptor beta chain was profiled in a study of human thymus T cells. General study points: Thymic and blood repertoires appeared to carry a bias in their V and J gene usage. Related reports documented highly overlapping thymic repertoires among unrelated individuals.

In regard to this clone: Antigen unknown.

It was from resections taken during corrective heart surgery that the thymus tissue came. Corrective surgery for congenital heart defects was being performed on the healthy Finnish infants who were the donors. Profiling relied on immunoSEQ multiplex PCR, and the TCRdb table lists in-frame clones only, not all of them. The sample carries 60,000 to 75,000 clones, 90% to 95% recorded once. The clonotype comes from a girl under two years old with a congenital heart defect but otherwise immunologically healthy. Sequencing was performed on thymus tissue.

CDR3 in DNA: TGCGCCAGCAGCAGGCTTATTGGGCAGTACTTC. This codes for CASSRLIGQYF. This chain links TRBV10-2 with TRBJ2-7; D is uncertain. CDR1 WSHSY and CDR2 SAAADI come from the germline V gene. Trimming shortened V by 6 bases and J by 9 bases, and 12 bases separated the two germline ends. This CDR3 spans 11 amino acids.